This T cell receptor beta chain was identified during a study of T cell responses to AZD1222 COVID-19 vaccine. The study's findings and limits: The study found Spike-specific TCR breadth and depth rose after two AZD1222 doses. White British ancestry dominated among donors, who included more females, and clonal diversity was possibly underestimated. Sampling captured repertoires only after the peak T cell response.

Worth noting for this clone: Its antigen is not known.

V lost 4 bases and J lost 5; bases outside the gene matches: 14. CDR1 and CDR2 from the germline V gene are MNHNS and SASEGT. This CDR3 has 16 residues. Measured with immunoSEQ multiplex PCR; TCRdb has only the in-frame clones, and not every one. The sample lists over 150,000 clones; about nine tenths were seen once. The material was peripheral blood, obtained on day 0 of AZD1222 vaccination. The rearrangement uses TRBV6-1 and TRBJ2-7; 7 positions match TRBD1. This clonotype originated in an adult in good health. CDR3 sequence reads: CASSGYRGITHDEQYF. As DNA, the CDR3 is TGTGCCAGCAGTGGCTACAGGGGAATTACGCATGACGAGCAGTACTTC.